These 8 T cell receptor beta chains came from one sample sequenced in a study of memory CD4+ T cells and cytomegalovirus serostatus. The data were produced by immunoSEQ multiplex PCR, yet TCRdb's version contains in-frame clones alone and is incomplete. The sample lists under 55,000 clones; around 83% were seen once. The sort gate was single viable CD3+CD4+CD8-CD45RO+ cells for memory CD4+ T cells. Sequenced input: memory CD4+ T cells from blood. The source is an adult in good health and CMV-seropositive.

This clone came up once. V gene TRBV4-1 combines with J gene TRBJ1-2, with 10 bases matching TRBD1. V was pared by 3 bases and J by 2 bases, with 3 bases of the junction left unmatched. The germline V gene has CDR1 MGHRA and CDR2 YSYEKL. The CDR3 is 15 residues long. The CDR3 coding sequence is TGCGCCAGCAGCCACGACAGGGGGCGGAACTATGGCTACACCTTC. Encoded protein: CASSHDRGRNYGYTF.

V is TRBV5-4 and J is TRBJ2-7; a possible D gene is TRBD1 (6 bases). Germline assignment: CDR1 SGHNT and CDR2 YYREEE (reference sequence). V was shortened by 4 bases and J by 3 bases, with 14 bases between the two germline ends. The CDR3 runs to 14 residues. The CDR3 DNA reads TGTGCCAGCAGCACGGACAGAAAACACTACGAGCAGTACTTC. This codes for CASSTDRKHYEQYF.

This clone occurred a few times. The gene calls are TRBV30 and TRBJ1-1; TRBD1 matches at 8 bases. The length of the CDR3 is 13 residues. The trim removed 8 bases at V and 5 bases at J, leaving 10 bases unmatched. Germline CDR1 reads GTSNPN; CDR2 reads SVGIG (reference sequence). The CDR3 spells CAVLTGAMTEAFF. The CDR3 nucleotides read TGTGCCGTCCTGACAGGGGCTATGACTGAAGCTTTCTTT.

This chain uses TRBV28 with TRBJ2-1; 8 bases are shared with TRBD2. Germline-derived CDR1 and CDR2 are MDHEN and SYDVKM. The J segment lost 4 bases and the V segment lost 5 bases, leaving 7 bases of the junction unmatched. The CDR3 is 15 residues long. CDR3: CASSPLAGGYNEQFF. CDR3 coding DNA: TGTGCCAGCAGTCCACTTGCGGGGGGATACAATGAGCAGTTCTTC.

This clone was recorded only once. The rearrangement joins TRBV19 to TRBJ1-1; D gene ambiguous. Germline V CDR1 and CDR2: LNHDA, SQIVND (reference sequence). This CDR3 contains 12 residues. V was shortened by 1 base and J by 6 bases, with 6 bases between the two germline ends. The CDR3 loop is CASSIAGAEAFF. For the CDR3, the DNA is TGTGCCAGTAGTATAGCTGGGGCTGAAGCTTTCTTT.

The CDR3 coding sequence is TGTGCCAGCAGCACCGGGACAGGGGGCTCACCCCTCCACTTT. Protein: CASSTGTGGSPLHF. The V call is TRBV5-5, the J call TRBJ1-6; 12 nucleotides agree with TRBD1. The junction had 3 bases not matched to a gene; V was cut back by 4 bases and J by 10 bases. Germline assignment: CDR1 SGHKS and CDR2 YYEKEE (reference sequence). The CDR3 runs 14 residues. The full variable domain, rest sourced from reference TRBV5-5 and TRBJ1-6, is DAGVTQSPTHLIKTRGQQVTLRCSPISGHKSVSWYQQVLGQGPQFIFQYYEKEERGRGNFPDRFSARQFPNYSSELNVNALLLGDSALYLCASSTGTGGSPLHFGNGTRLTVT.

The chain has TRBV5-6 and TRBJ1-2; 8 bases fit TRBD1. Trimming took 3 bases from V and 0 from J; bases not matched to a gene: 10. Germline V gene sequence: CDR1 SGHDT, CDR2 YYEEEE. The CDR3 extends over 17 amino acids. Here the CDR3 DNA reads TGTGCCAGCAGCTCATTCCCGGGACAGGTTGCTAACTATGGCTACACCTTC. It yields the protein CASSSFPGQVANYGYTF.

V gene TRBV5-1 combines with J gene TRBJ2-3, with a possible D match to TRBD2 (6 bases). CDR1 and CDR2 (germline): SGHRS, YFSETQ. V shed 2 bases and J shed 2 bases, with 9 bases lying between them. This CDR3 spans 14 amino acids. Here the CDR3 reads CASSFAGPTDTQYF. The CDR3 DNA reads TGCGCCAGCAGCTTCGCGGGACCCACAGATACGCAGTATTTT.